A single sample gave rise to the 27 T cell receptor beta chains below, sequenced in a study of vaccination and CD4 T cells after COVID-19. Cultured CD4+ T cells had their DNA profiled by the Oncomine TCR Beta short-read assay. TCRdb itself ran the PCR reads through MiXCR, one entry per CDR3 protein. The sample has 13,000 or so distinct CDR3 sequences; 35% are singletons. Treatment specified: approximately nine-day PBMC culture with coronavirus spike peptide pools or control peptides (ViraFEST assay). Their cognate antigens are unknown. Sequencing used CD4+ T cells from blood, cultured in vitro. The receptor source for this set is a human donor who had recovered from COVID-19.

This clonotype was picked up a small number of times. CDR3 residues: CASSSKGNEQFF. The CDR3 DNA reads as TGTGCCAGCAGCTCCAAGGGCAATGAGCAGTTCTTC. The J gene is TRBJ2-1, the V gene TRBV7-2; no firm D call. Trimming pared 4 bases from V and 6 bases from J, leaving 7 bases between. This CDR3 comprises 12 residues. The V gene's germline CDR1 is SGHTA and CDR2 FQGNSA. Filled out from reference TRBV7-2 and TRBJ2-1, the complete variable domain reads GAGVSQSPSNKVTEKGKDVELRCDPISGHTALYWYRQSLGQGLEFLIYFQGNSAPDKSGLPSDRFSAERTGGSVSTLTIQRTQQEDSAVYLCASSSKGNEQFFGPGTRLTVL.

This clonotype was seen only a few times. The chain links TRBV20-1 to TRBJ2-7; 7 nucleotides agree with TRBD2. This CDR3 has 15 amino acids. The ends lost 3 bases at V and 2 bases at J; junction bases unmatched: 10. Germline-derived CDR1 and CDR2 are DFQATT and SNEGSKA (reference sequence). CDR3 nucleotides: TGCAGTGCTAGCGCGGGGGTGGCGGGAACCTACGAGCAGTACTTC. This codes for CSASAGVAGTYEQYF.

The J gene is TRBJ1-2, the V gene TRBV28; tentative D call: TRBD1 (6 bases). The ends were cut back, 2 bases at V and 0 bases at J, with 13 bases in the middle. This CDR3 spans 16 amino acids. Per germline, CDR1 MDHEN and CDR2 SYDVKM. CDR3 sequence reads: CASSLTVAGANYGYTF. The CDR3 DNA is TGTGCCAGCAGTTTAACAGTCGCAGGGGCTAACTATGGCTACACCTTC.

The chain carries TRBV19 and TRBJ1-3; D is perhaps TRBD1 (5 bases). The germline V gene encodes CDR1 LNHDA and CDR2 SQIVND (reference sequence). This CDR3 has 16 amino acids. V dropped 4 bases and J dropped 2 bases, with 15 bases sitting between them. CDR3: CASSSNLGTPGNTIYF. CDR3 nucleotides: TGTGCCAGTAGTAGCAACCTCGGGACTCCTGGAAACACCATATATTTT.

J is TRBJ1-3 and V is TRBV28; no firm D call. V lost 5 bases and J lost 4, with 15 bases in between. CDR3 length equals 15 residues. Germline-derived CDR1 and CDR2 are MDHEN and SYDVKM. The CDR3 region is CASSNGPSSGNTIYF. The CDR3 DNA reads TGTGCCAGCAGTAATGGACCCTCTTCCGGAAACACCATATATTTT.

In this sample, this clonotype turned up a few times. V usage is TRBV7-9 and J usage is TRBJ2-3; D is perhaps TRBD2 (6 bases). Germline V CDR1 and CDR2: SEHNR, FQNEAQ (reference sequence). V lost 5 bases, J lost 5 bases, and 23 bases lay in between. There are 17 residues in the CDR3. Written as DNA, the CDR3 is TGTGCCAGCAGCCGGGGGAGGTTTAGAGGCTCGTTAGATACGCAGTATTTT. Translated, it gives CASSRGRFRGSLDTQYF.

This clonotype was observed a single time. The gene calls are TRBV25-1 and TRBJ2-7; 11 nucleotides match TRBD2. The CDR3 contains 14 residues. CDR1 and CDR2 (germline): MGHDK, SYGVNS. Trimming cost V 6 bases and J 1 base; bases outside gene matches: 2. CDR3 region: CASSRTSGSYEQYF. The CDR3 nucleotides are TGTGCCAGCAGCAGGACTAGCGGGTCCTACGAGCAGTACTTC.

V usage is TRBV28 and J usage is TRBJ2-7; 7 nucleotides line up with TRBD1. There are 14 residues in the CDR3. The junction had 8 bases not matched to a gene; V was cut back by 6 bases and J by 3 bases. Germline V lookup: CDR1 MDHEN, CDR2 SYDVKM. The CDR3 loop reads CASRATGVYYEQYF. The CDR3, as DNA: TGTGCCAGCAGAGCAACAGGGGTTTACTACGAGCAGTACTTC. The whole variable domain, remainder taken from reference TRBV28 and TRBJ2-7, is DVKVTQSSRYLVKRTGEKVFLECVQDMDHENMFWYRQDPGLGLRLIYFSYDVKMKEKGDIPEGYSVSREKKERFSLILESASTNQTSMYLCASRATGVYYEQYFGPGTRLTVT.

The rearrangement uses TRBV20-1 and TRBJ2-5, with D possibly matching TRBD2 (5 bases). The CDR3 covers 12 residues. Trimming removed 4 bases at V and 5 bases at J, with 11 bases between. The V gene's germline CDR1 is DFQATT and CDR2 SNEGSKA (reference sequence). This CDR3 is CSATSSDETQYF. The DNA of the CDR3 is TGCAGTGCTACAAGTAGCGATGAGACCCAGTACTTC.

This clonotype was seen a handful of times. The CDR3 sequence: CAISESSRGYEQYF. The CDR3, as DNA: TGTGCCATCAGTGAGTCGAGTAGAGGCTACGAGCAGTACTTC. The rearrangement joins TRBV10-3 to TRBJ2-7; D not resolved. The germline V and J ends were trimmed by 0 bases and 3 bases, with 9 bases remaining between them. The CDR3 extends over 14 amino acids. CDR1 and CDR2 (germline): ENHRY, SYGVKD.

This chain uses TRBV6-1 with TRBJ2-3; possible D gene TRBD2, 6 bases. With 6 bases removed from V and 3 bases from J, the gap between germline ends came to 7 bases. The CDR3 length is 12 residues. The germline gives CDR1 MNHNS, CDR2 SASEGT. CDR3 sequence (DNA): TGTGCCAGCAGGGAGGGAACAGATACGCAGTATTTT. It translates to CASREGTDTQYF.

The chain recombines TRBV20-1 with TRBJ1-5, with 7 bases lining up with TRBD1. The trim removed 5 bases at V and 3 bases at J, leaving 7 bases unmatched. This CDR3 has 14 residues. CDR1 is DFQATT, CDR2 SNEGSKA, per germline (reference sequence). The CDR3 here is CSAPIGTVNQPQHF. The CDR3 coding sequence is TGCAGTGCTCCCATCGGGACAGTCAATCAGCCCCAGCATTTT.

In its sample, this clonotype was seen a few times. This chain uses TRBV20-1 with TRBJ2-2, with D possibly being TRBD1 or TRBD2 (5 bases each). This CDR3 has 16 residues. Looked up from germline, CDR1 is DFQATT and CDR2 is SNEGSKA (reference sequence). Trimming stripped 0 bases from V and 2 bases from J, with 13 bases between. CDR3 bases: TGCAGTGCTAGAGACCCCGGGACGGAAAACACCGGGGAGCTGTTTTTT. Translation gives CSARDPGTENTGELFF.

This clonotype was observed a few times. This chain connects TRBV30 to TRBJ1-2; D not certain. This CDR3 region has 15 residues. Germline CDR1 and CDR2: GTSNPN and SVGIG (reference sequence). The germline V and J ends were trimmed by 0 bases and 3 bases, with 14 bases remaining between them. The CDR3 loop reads CAWSVLGRLYYGYTF. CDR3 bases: TGTGCCTGGAGTGTACTTGGCAGACTGTACTATGGCTACACCTTC. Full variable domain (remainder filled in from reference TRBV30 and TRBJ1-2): SQTIHQWPATLVQPVGSPLSLECTVEGTSNPNLYWYRQAAGRGLQLLFYSVGIGQISSEVPQNLSASRPQDRQFILSSKKLLLSDSGFYLCAWSVLGRLYYGYTFGSGTRLTVV.

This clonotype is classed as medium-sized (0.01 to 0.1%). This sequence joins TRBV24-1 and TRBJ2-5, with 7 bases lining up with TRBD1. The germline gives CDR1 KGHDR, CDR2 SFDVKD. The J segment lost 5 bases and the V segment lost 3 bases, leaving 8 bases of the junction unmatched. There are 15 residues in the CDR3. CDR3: CATSDQTTGFETQYF. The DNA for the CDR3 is TGTGCCACCAGTGATCAAACGACAGGGTTCGAGACCCAGTACTTC.

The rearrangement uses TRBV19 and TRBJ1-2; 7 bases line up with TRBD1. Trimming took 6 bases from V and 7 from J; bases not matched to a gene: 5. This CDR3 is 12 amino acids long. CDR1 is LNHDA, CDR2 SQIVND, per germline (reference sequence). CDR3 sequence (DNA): TGTGCCAGTAGGAGACAGGGAAGTGGCTACACCTTC. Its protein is CASRRQGSGYTF.

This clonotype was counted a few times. CDR3 residues: CASSLDINYGYTF. The CDR3 DNA is TGTGCCAGCAGCCTGGACATAAACTATGGCTACACCTTC. This sequence joins TRBV12-3 or TRBV12-4 and TRBJ1-2, with D perhaps TRBD1 (5 bases). This CDR3 is 13 amino acids long. Trimming shortened V by 6 bases and J by 2 bases, and 10 bases separated the two germline ends.

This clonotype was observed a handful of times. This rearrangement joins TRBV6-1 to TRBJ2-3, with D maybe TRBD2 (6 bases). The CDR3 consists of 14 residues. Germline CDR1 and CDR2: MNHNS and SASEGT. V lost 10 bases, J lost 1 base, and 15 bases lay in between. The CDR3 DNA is TGTGCCACCCGCGGGGAGTTTGGCACAGATACGCAGTATTTT. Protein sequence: CATRGEFGTDTQYF.

The CDR3 DNA reads as TGTGCCAGCAGTTATTACTCCGACACTGAAGCTTTCTTT. As protein: CASSYYSDTEAFF. The chain is built from TRBV6-5 and TRBJ1-1; D ambiguous. The CDR3 runs to 13 residues. Germline CDR1 and CDR2: MNHEY and SVGAGI. Trimming cost V 3 bases and J 3 bases, with 8 bases left between them.

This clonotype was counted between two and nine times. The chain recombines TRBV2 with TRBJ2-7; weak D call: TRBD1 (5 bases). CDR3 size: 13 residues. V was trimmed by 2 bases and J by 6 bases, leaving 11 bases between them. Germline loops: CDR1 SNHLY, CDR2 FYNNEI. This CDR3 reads CASSERDRGEQYF. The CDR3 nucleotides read TGTGCCAGCAGTGAAAGGGATAGGGGCGAGCAGTACTTC. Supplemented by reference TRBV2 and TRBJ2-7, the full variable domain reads EPEVTQTPSHQVTQMGQEVILRCVPISNHLYFYWYRQILGQKVEFLVSFYNNEISEKSEIFDDQFSVERPDGSNFTLKIRSTKLEDSAMYFCASSERDRGEQYFGPGTRLTVT.

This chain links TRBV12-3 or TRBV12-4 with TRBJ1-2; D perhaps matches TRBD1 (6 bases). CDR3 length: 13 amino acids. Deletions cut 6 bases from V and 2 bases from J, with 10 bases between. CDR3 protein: CASSTGQNYGYTF. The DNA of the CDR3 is TGTGCCAGCAGCACCGGACAGAACTATGGCTACACCTTC.

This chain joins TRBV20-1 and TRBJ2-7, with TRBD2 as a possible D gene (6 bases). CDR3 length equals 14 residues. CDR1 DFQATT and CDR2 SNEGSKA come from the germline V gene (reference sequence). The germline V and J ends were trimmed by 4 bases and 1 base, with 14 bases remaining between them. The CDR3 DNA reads TGCAGTGCTACGACCGGGAGTAGTTCCTACGAGCAGTACTTC. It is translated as CSATTGSSSYEQYF.

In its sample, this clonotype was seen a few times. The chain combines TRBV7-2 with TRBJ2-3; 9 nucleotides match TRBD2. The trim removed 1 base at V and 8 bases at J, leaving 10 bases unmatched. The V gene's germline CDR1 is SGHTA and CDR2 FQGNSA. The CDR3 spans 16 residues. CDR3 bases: TGTGCCAGCAGCTTAGGAGGCGGGAGGGCTAGGCGTACGCAGTATTTT. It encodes CASSLGGGRARRTQYF. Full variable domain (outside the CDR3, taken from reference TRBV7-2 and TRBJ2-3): GAGVSQSPSNKVTEKGKDVELRCDPISGHTALYWYRQSLGQGLEFLIYFQGNSAPDKSGLPSDRFSAERTGGSVSTLTIQRTQQEDSAVYLCASSLGGGRARRTQYFGPGTRLTVL.

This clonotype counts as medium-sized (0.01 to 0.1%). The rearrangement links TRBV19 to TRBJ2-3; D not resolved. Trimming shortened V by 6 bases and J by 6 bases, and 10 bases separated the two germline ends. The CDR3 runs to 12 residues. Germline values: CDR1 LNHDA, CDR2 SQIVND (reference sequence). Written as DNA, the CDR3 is TGTGCCAGTAGCCCTCGTTTTGATACGCAGTATTTT. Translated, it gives CASSPRFDTQYF. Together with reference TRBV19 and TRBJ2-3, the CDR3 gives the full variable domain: DGGITQSPKYLFRKEGQNVTLSCEQNLNHDAMYWYRQDPGQGLRLIYYSQIVNDFQKGDIAEGYSVSREKKESFPLTVTSAQKNPTAFYLCASSPRFDTQYFGPGTRLTVL.

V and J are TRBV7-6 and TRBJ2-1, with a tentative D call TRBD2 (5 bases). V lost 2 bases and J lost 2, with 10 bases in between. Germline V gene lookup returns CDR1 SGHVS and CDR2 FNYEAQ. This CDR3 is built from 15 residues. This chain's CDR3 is CASSLRGGPYNEQFF. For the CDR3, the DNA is TGTGCCAGCAGCTTAAGAGGCGGGCCCTACAATGAGCAGTTCTTC. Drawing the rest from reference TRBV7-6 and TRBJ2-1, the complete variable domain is GAGVSQSPRYKVTKRGQDVALRCDPISGHVSLYWYRQALGQGPEFLTYFNYEAQQDKSGLPNDRFSAERPEGSISTLTIQRTEQRDSAMYRCASSLRGGPYNEQFFGPGTRLTVL.

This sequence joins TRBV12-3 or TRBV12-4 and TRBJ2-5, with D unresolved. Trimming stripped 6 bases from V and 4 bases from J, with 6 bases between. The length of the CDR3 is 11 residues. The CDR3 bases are TGTGCCAGCAGCCCGACAGAGACCCAGTACTTC. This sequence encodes CASSPTETQYF.

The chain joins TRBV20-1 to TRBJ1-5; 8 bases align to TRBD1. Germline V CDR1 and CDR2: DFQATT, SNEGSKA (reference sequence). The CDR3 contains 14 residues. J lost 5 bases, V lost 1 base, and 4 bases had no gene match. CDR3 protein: CSARVRTGYQPQHF. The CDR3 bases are TGCAGTGCTAGAGTTAGGACAGGGTATCAGCCCCAGCATTTT.